Shown below are 17 T cell receptor beta chains from a single sample sequenced in a study of cytomegalovirus exposure and HLA in healthy donors. This PCR relied on a set of 60 Vbeta primers and 13 Jbeta primers. Assay used: immunoSEQ multiplex PCR; TCRdb lists only in-frame clones, some missing. Of under 250,000 clones listed, around 80% are singletons. The sample comprised PBMCs. These receptors originate from a boy younger than 10 in good health and CMV-seronegative.

The chain combines TRBV16 with TRBJ2-7, with D possibly being TRBD1 (5 bases). This CDR3 spans 12 amino acids. Deletions cut 5 bases from V and 6 bases from J, with 11 bases between. Germline V gene sequence: CDR1 KGHSY, CDR2 FQNENV. This CDR3 is CASSIGATEQYF. CDR3 in DNA: TGTGCCAGCAGCATAGGGGCGACCGAGCAGTACTTC.

This chain joins TRBV11-2 and TRBJ2-1; TRBD2 matches 14 bases. Losses at the gene ends were 3 bases for V and 7 bases for J; bases not matched to a gene: 11. Germline values: CDR1 SGHAT, CDR2 FQNNGV. This CDR3 region has 18 residues. CDR3 DNA sequence: TGTGCCAGCAGCTTCAAATTGGGACTAGCGGGAGAAAGGAATGAGCAGTTCTTC. Translating it yields CASSFKLGLAGERNEQFF.

This chain connects TRBV4-1 to TRBJ1-5; D call uncertain. V shed 0 bases and J shed 2 bases, with 17 bases lying between them. In germline, CDR1 is MGHRA, CDR2 YSYEKL. The CDR3 loop spans 18 amino acids. CDR3 bases: TGCGCCAGCAGCCAAGAAGCGGTACAGCTTTCTCGCAATCAGCCCCAGCATTTT. Protein product: CASSQEAVQLSRNQPQHF.

V usage is TRBV10-3 and J usage is TRBJ2-3; tentative D call: TRBD2 (6 bases). V shed 10 bases and J shed 6 bases, with 17 bases lying between them. The germline gives CDR1 ENHRY, CDR2 SYGVKD. There are 13 residues in the CDR3. The CDR3 loop reads CATDTGGSDTQYF. For the CDR3, the DNA is TGTGCCACCGATACCGGGGGTTCGGATACGCAGTATTTT.

The chain employs TRBV27 and TRBJ1-5; 7 nucleotides line up with TRBD1. CDR3 length equals 16 residues. The trim removed 3 bases at V and 0 bases at J, leaving 5 bases unmatched. Germline V CDR1 and CDR2: MNHEY, SMNVEV (reference sequence). CDR3 nucleotides: TGTGCCAGCAGTTTTACCGGGACAGATAGCAATCAGCCCCAGCATTTT. It is translated as CASSFTGTDSNQPQHF.

This clone was observed once. V gene TRBV19 combines with J gene TRBJ2-7; D is perhaps TRBD2 (7 bases). This CDR3 is 11 amino acids long. CDR1 and CDR2 from the germline V gene are LNHDA and SQIVND (reference sequence). The ends were cut back, 8 bases at V and 6 bases at J, with 11 bases in the middle. CDR3 protein: CASAGAGEQYF. CDR3 sequence (DNA): TGTGCCAGTGCGGGGGCGGGCGAGCAGTACTTC.

V usage is TRBV15 and J usage is TRBJ1-2, with D possibly being TRBD1 (5 bases). Trimming shortened V by 5 bases and J by 5 bases, and 18 bases separated the two germline ends. The CDR3 has 15 residues. Germline V gene sequence: CDR1 LNHNV, CDR2 YYDKDF (reference sequence). CDR3 sequence reads: CATSPRQGHYYGYTF. The CDR3 region has the DNA TGTGCCACCAGCCCTCGGCAGGGCCACTATTATGGCTACACCTTC.

The rearrangement joins TRBV30 to TRBJ2-7; the D gene is possibly TRBD2 (5 bases). Germline assignment: CDR1 GTSNPN and CDR2 SVGIG (reference sequence). There are 12 residues in the CDR3. Deletions cut 2 bases from V and 6 bases from J, with 11 bases between. The CDR3 DNA reads as TGTGCCTGGAGTCGACTGAGGGTCGAGCAGTACTTC. Translated: CAWSRLRVEQYF.

Concerning this clone itself: The junction and the germline gene differ at one end; a read error may be behind it. V is TRBV7-3 and J is TRBJ2-1; no clear D. This CDR3 spans 11 amino acids. Germline CDR1 reads SGHTA; CDR2 reads FQGTGA. The CDR3 bases are TGTGCCAGCAGCATAACCGGTGAGCAGTTCTTC. This translates into CASSITGEQFF.

In nucleotides, the CDR3 is TGTGCCAGCAGCTTAGGGACAGGGGACTACTATGGCTACACCTTC. Its protein is CASSLGTGDYYGYTF. The chain joins TRBV7-8 to TRBJ1-2; 9 bases fit TRBD1. With V trimmed by 1 base and J by 3 bases, 3 bases remained unmatched. This CDR3 region has 15 residues. The germline gives CDR1 SGHVS, CDR2 FQNEAQ.

The CDR3: CAWILGQGGAGELFF. CDR3 nucleotides: TGTGCCTGGATTTTGGGACAGGGAGGCGCCGGGGAGCTGTTTTTT. The genes are TRBV30 and TRBJ2-2, with 9 bases that match TRBD1. CDR1 and CDR2 from the germline V gene are GTSNPN and SVGIG (reference sequence). The CDR3 has 15 amino acids. The V segment lost 4 bases and the J segment 6 bases; nucleotides outside the gene matches: 9.

The chain combines TRBV4-1 with TRBJ1-2; TRBD1 might be the D (6 bases). There are 16 residues in the CDR3. Trimming shortened V by 6 bases and J by 4 bases, and 21 bases separated the two germline ends. CDR1 is MGHRA and CDR2 is YSYEKL in the germline V gene. The CDR3 sequence: CASSPYYNQGTYGYTF. Written as DNA, the CDR3 is TGCGCCAGCAGTCCATACTATAATCAGGGGACCTATGGCTACACCTTC.

This chain uses TRBV10-1 with TRBJ2-7, with D possibly being TRBD2 (5 bases). The V end lost 3 bases, the J end lost 3 bases, and 6 bases lay between the germline ends. The CDR3 contains 12 residues. Germline CDR1 reads WNHNN; CDR2 reads SYGVQD (reference sequence). CDR3: CASSDGLYEQYF. The CDR3 DNA reads as TGCGCCAGCAGTGACGGACTCTACGAGCAGTACTTC.

This clone was seen only once. CDR3 nucleotides: TGCGCCAGCAGTGGCTTAGCGGGGGACAATGAGCAGTTCTTC. Translating it yields CASSGLAGDNEQFF. V usage is TRBV10-2 and J usage is TRBJ2-1; 9 nucleotides line up with TRBD2. Unmatched junction bases numbered 3, after V lost 4 bases and J lost 5 bases. The CDR3 totals 14 residues. CDR1 and CDR2 from the germline V gene are WSHSY and SAAADI.

The chain recombines TRBV4-1 with TRBJ1-2; D not certain. The ends were cut back, 0 bases at V and 7 bases at J, with 9 bases in the middle. The CDR3 is made up of 13 amino acids. The germline V gene has CDR1 MGHRA and CDR2 YSYEKL. In nucleotides, the CDR3 is TGCGCCAGCAGCCAAGATACCAGTCTTGGCTACACCTTC. Its protein product is CASSQDTSLGYTF.

The chain couples TRBV18 to TRBJ2-7; D is perhaps TRBD2 (6 bases). V lost 6 bases, J lost 6 bases, and 12 bases lay in between. CDR1 KGHSH and CDR2 LQKENI come from the germline V gene. The CDR3 runs 12 residues. The CDR3, as DNA: TGTGCCAGCTCCCTTGGGACTCTCGAGCAGTACTTC. Encoded protein: CASSLGTLEQYF. The full variable domain, with the rest looked up from reference TRBV18 and TRBJ2-7, is NAGVMQNPRHLVRRRGQEARLRCSPMKGHSHVYWYRQLPEEGLKFMVYLQKENIIDESGMPKERFSAEFPKEGPSILRIQQVVRGDSAAYFCASSLGTLEQYFGPGTRLTVT.

V gene TRBV9 combines with J gene TRBJ2-1, with 13 bases matching TRBD2. In germline, CDR1 is SGDLS, CDR2 YYNGEE. The CDR3 length is 17 residues. Germline trimming cut 4 bases from V and 3 bases from J; bases unmatched to any gene: 7. Here the CDR3 reads CASSTQLAGGIYNEQFF. DNA of the CDR3: TGTGCCAGCAGCACCCAACTAGCGGGAGGGATCTACAATGAGCAGTTCTTC.